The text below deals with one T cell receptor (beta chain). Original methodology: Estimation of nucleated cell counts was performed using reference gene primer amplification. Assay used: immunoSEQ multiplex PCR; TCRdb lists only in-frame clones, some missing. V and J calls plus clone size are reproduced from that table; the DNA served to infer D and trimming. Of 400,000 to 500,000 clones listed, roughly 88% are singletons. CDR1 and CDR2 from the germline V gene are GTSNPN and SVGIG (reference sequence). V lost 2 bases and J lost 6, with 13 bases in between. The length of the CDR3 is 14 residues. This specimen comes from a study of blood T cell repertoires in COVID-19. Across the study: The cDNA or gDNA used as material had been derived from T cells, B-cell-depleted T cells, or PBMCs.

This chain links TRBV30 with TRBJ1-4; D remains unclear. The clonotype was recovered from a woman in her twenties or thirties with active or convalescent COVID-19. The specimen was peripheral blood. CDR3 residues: CAWSIQIADEKLFF. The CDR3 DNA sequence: TGTGCCTGGAGTATACAGATTGCTGATGAAAAACTGTTTTTT.